This TCR beta chain comes out of a study of blood T cell repertoires in COVID-19. The wider study: The United States, Italy and Spain were the sources of the acute and convalescent COVID-19 samples. Sources were T cells, B-cell-depleted T cells, or PBMCs; the material itself was cDNA or gDNA.

The authors' processing: Amplification of reference gene primers provided the estimated nucleated cell counts. Measured with immunoSEQ multiplex PCR; TCRdb has only the in-frame clones, and not every one. The V and J calls and clone size come from that table; D and trimming were worked out from the DNA. In the table there are 21,000 or so clones, approximately 91% of which are singletons. Germline V lookup: CDR1 SNHLY, CDR2 FYNNEI. The CDR3 length is 16 residues. With 1 base removed from V and 2 bases from J, the gap between germline ends came to 9 bases. The V call is TRBV2, the J call TRBJ1-6, with D possibly TRBD1 on 5 matching bases. Sequencing used peripheral blood. The clonotype was recovered from a human donor in a cohort sampled during active COVID-19. The donor label of this sample is uncertain. The CDR3 DNA reads TGTGCCAGCAGTGAAGAGTCGGGGGCCTATAATTCACCCCTCCACTTT. Its protein product is CASSEESGAYNSPLHF.